What follows are 24 T cell receptor beta chains derived from one specimen sequenced in a study of blood T cells in healthy people across ages. A second PCR, run for about 7 to 11 cycles, used a sample-barcoded 5' primer plus a J-beta primer mix. Using its own MiXCR run on the 5' RACE reads, TCRdb lists one record per CDR3 protein. The repertoire holds about a million distinct CDR3 sequences, with around 48% as singletons. Input material: blood. These receptors came from a man under 40 in good health.

The chain links TRBV12-5 to TRBJ2-7; 12 bases are a match to TRBD2. CDR1 and CDR2 (germline): LGHNT, FRNRAP. The CDR3 sequence is 15 residues long. Unmatched junction bases numbered 8, after V lost 4 bases and J lost 7 bases. The DNA for the CDR3 is TGTGCTAGTGGTTCTCTAGCGGGGGGGCCCGGTGAGCAGTACTTC. This encodes CASGSLAGGPGEQYF.

The chain carries TRBV6-4 and TRBJ1-1; D unclear. CDR3 size: 14 residues. V was clipped by 8 bases and J by 7 bases, with 20 bases between them. Germline CDR1 and CDR2: MRHNA and SNTAGT. This chain's CDR3 is CASPGWGCVNEAFF. The CDR3 nucleotides read TGTGCCAGCCCAGGTTGGGGATGCGTGAATGAAGCTTTCTTT.

This clonotype was observed a handful of times. The rearrangement uses TRBV4-1 and TRBJ2-3; the D gene is possibly TRBD2 (5 bases). Trimming took 1 base from V and 5 from J, leaving 10 bases between them. The CDR3 is made up of 14 amino acids. The germline V gene encodes CDR1 MGHRA and CDR2 YSYEKL. The CDR3 protein is CASSQGGGKDTQYF. DNA of the CDR3: TGCGCCAGCAGCCAAGGCGGAGGTAAAGATACGCAGTATTTT.

This clonotype was seen only a few times. This chain joins TRBV3-1 and TRBJ2-4; 7 bases fit TRBD1. V shed 4 bases and J 13 bases; nucleotides not matched to a gene: 16. Looked up from germline, CDR1 is LGHDT and CDR2 is YNNKEL (reference sequence). The CDR3 totals 15 residues. The CDR3 region has the DNA TGTGCCAGCAGCCCAGTTCTGGGGACAGCCTCCCCGCAGTACTTC. Amino acids: CASSPVLGTASPQYF.

This clonotype was observed at least ten times. At one of its ends the junction is not consistent with the germline gene, which may arise from a read error. The rearrangement joins TRBV5-1 to TRBJ2-3; 7 bases fit TRBD2. Germline V gene data show CDR1 as SGHRS and CDR2 as YFSETQ. This CDR3 is 15 amino acids long. CDR3 residues: CASSLDRGGTDTQYF. CDR3 coding DNA: TGTGCCAGCAGCTTAGATCGGGGGGGCACAGATACGCAGTATTTT.

This rearrangement joins TRBV7-2 to TRBJ2-7, with 7 bases matching TRBD1. The DNA end is a closer match to TRBJ2-5, so the J assignment may be wrong. The CDR3 length is 14 residues. Per germline, CDR1 SGHTA and CDR2 FQGNSA. CDR3 sequence (DNA): TGTGCCAGCAGCTTGATAGACAGGGCGGAGACCCAGTACTTC. Protein: CASSLIDRAETQYF.

In this sample, this clonotype turned up a few times. The V gene is TRBV7-9, the J gene TRBJ2-1; perhaps TRBD1 as D (5 bases). The CDR3 loop spans 15 amino acids. Per germline, CDR1 SEHNR and CDR2 FQNEAQ (reference sequence). Trimming took 1 base from V and 5 from J, leaving 12 bases between them. The CDR3 DNA follows: TGTGCCAGCAGCTTAGGGCAGGGAAAGGACAATGAGCAGTTCTTC. It is translated as CASSLGQGKDNEQFF.

The V gene is TRBV7-9, the J gene TRBJ1-6; possibly TRBD1 for D (5 bases). The V end lost 5 bases, the J end lost 5 bases, and 16 bases lay between the germline ends. This CDR3 is built from 16 residues. CDR1 SEHNR and CDR2 FQNEAQ come from the germline V gene (reference sequence). CDR3 in amino acids: CASSGPPGRNNSPLHF. DNA of the CDR3: TGTGCCAGCAGCGGGCCACCGGGACGGAATAATTCACCCCTCCACTTT.

The gene calls are TRBV5-6 and TRBJ1-4; tentative D call: TRBD1 (5 bases). The CDR3 sequence is 13 residues long. Trimming removed 2 bases from V and 6 bases from J, with 8 bases in between. Per the germline V gene, CDR1 is SGHDT and CDR2 is YYEEEE. CDR3 amino acids: CASSFRVDEKLFF. In DNA form, the CDR3 reads TGTGCCAGCAGCTTCAGGGTGGATGAAAAACTGTTTTTT. The whole variable domain, filled in from reference TRBV5-6 and TRBJ1-4, reads DAGVTQSPTHLIKTRGQQVTLRCSPKSGHDTVSWYQQALGQGPQFIFQYYEEEERQRGNFPDRFSGHQFPNYSSELNVNALLLGDSALYLCASSFRVDEKLFFGSGTQLSVL.

At least ten counts were recorded for this clonotype. The V gene is TRBV10-3, the J gene TRBJ2-3; 8 nucleotides align to TRBD2. Germline CDR1 ENHRY, CDR2 SYGVKD. The length of the CDR3 is 16 residues. Trimming took 3 bases from V and 4 from J; bases not matched to a gene: 9. The CDR3 spells CAISDPLRGGPDTQYF. CDR3 nucleotides: TGTGCCATCAGTGACCCCTTACGGGGGGGCCCAGATACGCAGTATTTT.

There are a few counts of this clonotype. This chain joins TRBV5-6 and TRBJ1-2; D might be TRBD1 (5 bases). Germline V gene sequence: CDR1 SGHDT, CDR2 YYEEEE. This CDR3 is 14 amino acids long. V shed 5 bases and J shed 3 bases, with 14 bases lying between them. The CDR3 spells CASRDRQLHYGYTF. CDR3 coding DNA: TGTGCCAGCAGAGACAGACAGCTTCACTATGGCTACACCTTC. Full variable domain (missing parts from reference TRBV5-6 and TRBJ1-2): DAGVTQSPTHLIKTRGQQVTLRCSPKSGHDTVSWYQQALGQGPQFIFQYYEEEERQRGNFPDRFSGHQFPNYSSELNVNALLLGDSALYLCASRDRQLHYGYTFGSGTRLTVV.

This chain links TRBV27 with TRBJ2-4, with D perhaps matching TRBD1 or TRBD2 (5 bases each). The closer fit of TRBJ2-7 to the DNA end suggests the J call may be wrong. The CDR3 contains 17 residues. Germline V lookup: CDR1 MNHEY, CDR2 SMNVEV (reference sequence). CDR3 coding DNA: TGTGCCAGCAGTTCCATTTGGGCCGGGACGCTGTCCTACGAGCAGTACTTC. This encodes CASSSIWAGTLSYEQYF.

This chain joins TRBV3-1 and TRBJ1-5; D is undetermined. Trimming stripped 1 base from V and 3 bases from J, with 7 bases between. This CDR3 region has 14 residues. Germline assignment: CDR1 LGHDT and CDR2 YNNKEL (reference sequence). In nucleotides, the CDR3 is TGTGCCAGCAGCCAAGCATTGAACAATCAGCCCCAGCATTTT. This translates into CASSQALNNQPQHF.

The rearrangement uses TRBV5-1 and TRBJ2-7; TRBD1 agrees at 8 bases. This CDR3 comprises 14 residues. J was trimmed by 4 bases and V by 5 bases; bases with no gene match: 8. Per the germline V gene, CDR1 is SGHRS and CDR2 is YFSETQ. The CDR3 loop is CASSRTGSGYEQYF. The CDR3 DNA sequence: TGCGCCAGCAGTAGGACAGGGAGTGGGTACGAGCAGTACTTC.

This clonotype has only one observation. One end of the junction fails to match germline, which may point to a read error. The V and J genes are TRBV27 and TRBJ1-2, with 8 bases matching TRBD1. Germline assignment: CDR1 MNHEY and CDR2 SMNVEV (reference sequence). There are 15 residues in the CDR3. In DNA form, the CDR3 reads TGCGCCAGCAGTACGGACAGGGTTACTAACTATGGCTACACCTTC. Its protein is CASSTDRVTNYGYTF.

The rearrangement uses TRBV2 and TRBJ2-1; 8 nucleotides align to TRBD1. J lost 1 base, V lost 7 bases, and 6 bases had no gene match. The CDR3 sequence is 15 residues long. Germline-derived CDR1 and CDR2 are SNHLY and FYNNEI. CDR3 amino acids: CASTLRDRSYNEQFF. Written as DNA, the CDR3 is TGTGCCAGCACGTTGCGGGACAGGTCCTACAATGAGCAGTTCTTC.

The count of this clonotype is one. The CDR3 bases are TGCGCCAGCAGCCAAGCCGGACAGGCGTTGGAAAAACTGTTTTTT. It is translated as CASSQAGQALEKLFF. The V and J genes are TRBV4-1 and TRBJ1-4, with 7 bases fitting TRBD1. Germline V CDR1 and CDR2: MGHRA, YSYEKL. This CDR3 spans 15 amino acids. Trimming removed 1 base from V and 8 bases from J; junction bases left unmatched: 7.

V usage is TRBV30 and J usage is TRBJ2-7; D may be TRBD1 (5 bases). V lost 0 bases to trimming and J lost 7 bases, with 25 bases between them. The CDR3 runs to 17 residues. Germline CDR1 and CDR2: GTSNPN and SVGIG (reference sequence). The CDR3 sequence: CAWSVQVGSPRLGEQYF. In DNA form, the CDR3 reads TGTGCCTGGAGTGTACAGGTTGGTTCCCCCCGATTGGGTGAGCAGTACTTC.

The genes are TRBV20-1 and TRBJ1-1; D gene unclear. CDR3 length: 12 residues. The germline V gene has CDR1 DFQATT and CDR2 SNEGSKA (reference sequence). V was clipped by 0 bases and J by 8 bases, with 10 bases between them. CDR3 protein: CSARDIRTEAFF. CDR3 bases: TGCAGTGCTAGAGATATTAGGACGGAAGCTTTCTTT.

This clonotype appeared a few times. This chain links TRBV29-1 with TRBJ2-7; 11 bases agree with TRBD2. The CDR3 contains 16 residues. V lost 2 bases to trimming and J lost 0 bases; unmatched junction nucleotides: 6. Germline CDR1 and CDR2: SQVTM and ANQGSEA. The CDR3 region has the DNA TGCAGCGTTGAATTCCCTAGCGGGGGGCTCTCCTACGAGCAGTACTTC. It encodes CSVEFPSGGLSYEQYF.

The chain is built from TRBV20-1 and TRBJ2-1; 11 bases match TRBD2. The CDR3 length is 14 residues. Trimming took 2 bases from V and 5 from J; bases not matched to a gene: 2. Germline V gives CDR1 DFQATT, CDR2 SNEGSKA (reference sequence). In DNA form, the CDR3 reads TGCAGTGCTAGATCGGGACTAGCGGACAATGAGCAGTTCTTC. This sequence encodes CSARSGLADNEQFF.

The V and J genes are TRBV3-1 and TRBJ2-6; D assignment may be TRBD1 or TRBD2 (5 bases each). Germline loops: CDR1 LGHDT, CDR2 YNNKEL (reference sequence). The germline V and J ends were trimmed by 0 bases and 8 bases, with 8 bases remaining between them. The CDR3 runs 14 residues. CDR3 DNA sequence: TGTGCCAGCAGCCAAGATCTGGGACCCAACGTCCTGACTTTC. This translates into CASSQDLGPNVLTF.

The chain recombines TRBV27 with TRBJ1-2, with 12 bases matching TRBD1. CDR3 length: 15 amino acids. After removal of 6 bases from V and 4 bases from J, the junction contained 6 bases not matched to a gene. Germline CDR1 and CDR2: MNHEY and SMNVEV (reference sequence). The DNA of the CDR3 is TGTGCCAGCAGCCCGGGGACAGGGGGCGTCTATGGCTACACCTTC. This sequence encodes CASSPGTGGVYGYTF.

This chain links TRBV29-1 with TRBJ1-2; D is perhaps TRBD1 (5 bases). Per the germline V gene, CDR1 is SQVTM and CDR2 is ANQGSEA. CDR3 length: 15 residues. With 0 bases removed from V and 2 bases from J, the gap between germline ends came to 13 bases. CDR3 amino acids: CSVEDREGQNYGYTF. The CDR3 DNA reads as TGCAGCGTTGAAGATCGGGAGGGGCAAAACTATGGCTACACCTTC.